This T cell receptor beta chain stems from a study of T cells in localized non-small cell lung cancer (dated by TCRdb to 2019 to 2021). Regarding the research as a whole: Comparing tumors with uninvolved tumor-adjacent lungs, the study looked at the T cell repertoires of a few hundred patients with early-stage NSCLC. Of the NSCLC patients, 129 were male and approximately 97 were female, and the mean age was approximately 66 years. The cohort consisted of 200 to 300 treatment-naive NSCLC patients whose localized lung tumors had been resected.

The immunoSEQ Assay was used to sequence TCR beta CDR3 regions from DNA. The paper's data handling went like this. To compute T cell density, TCR beta template counts were normalized to usable DNA, which was estimated by amplifying housekeeping genes. The preseqR package was used to estimate richness by extrapolating to 400,000 templates for PBMC samples and to 120,000 templates for tissue samples. Clonality was taken to be one minus Pielou's evenness. Tissue-enriched TCRs were identified through differential abundance testing performed on productive amino-acid clonotypes, with a minimum total count of 5 and an alpha of 0.1. Repertoire overlap between compartments was quantified with the Jaccard Index and Morisita Overlap Index. GLIPH clustered TCR beta CDR3s with public tetramer-defined viral CDR3s; viral motifs required at least three viral sequences plus V-gene enrichment. As stored in TCRdb, this immuneACCESS dataset retains in-frame rearrangements with V and J assigned. A fraction of the clones does not appear; measured against another copy, unresolved V genes explain less than half of the discrepancy, and the remainder lacks a known reason. The DNA gave D and trimming, while V, J and clone size come from that table. For this sample there are fewer than 100,000 clones; roughly 87% appear just once. The top ten clonotypes cover around 16% of the sample.

At diagnosis, peripheral blood, uninvolved tumor-adjacent lung and tumor were collected and were preserved as a mix of fresh-frozen and FFPE material. Blood samples were analyzed as peripheral blood mononuclear cells for TCR repertoire profiling. This clone has only one observation. It has no known antigen specificity. No per-base quality is available; no much larger clone lies one base away. The CDR3 sequence holds 14 residues, the cysteine and phenylalanine included. The entry retains the CDR3 DNA only, 42 bases that are in frame from base 1. Trimming removed 1 base from V and 7 bases from J, leaving 14 bases between the germline ends. The germline V gene encodes CDR1 SGHNT and CDR2 YYREEE (reference sequence). Broader findings and caveats from the paper: Since the design was exploratory, TCR variables were selected using unadjusted p-values with no false-discovery rate correction. Of the top 100 tumor clones, a median of approximately 60 were detected in paired uninvolved adjacent lung; about 26 were also among that lung's top 100. Higher T cell density in blood was associated with longer overall survival, whereas higher clonality in adjacent lung was associated with shorter survival. Uninvolved tumor-adjacent lung showed the highest T cell clonality, higher than tumor, which suggests more focused antigenic responses in the uninvolved tumor-adjacent lung. Because multi-region tumor sequencing was not performed, intratumor heterogeneity could not be ruled out.

The sequence was collected from a man aged 40 to 70 with stage I squamous cell lung carcinoma. Rearrangement joined TRBV5-4 to TRBJ1-1; the D gene cannot be resolved reliably. The sequences come from peripheral blood, collected before any cancer treatment. The CDR3 reads CASSLFSETREAFF. The DNA reads as follows: TGTGCCAGCAGCTTGTTTTCCGAAACCCGTGAAGCTTTCTTT.